This TCR beta chain was identified in a study of T cell repertoires in ileal Crohn's disease. This clone was detected only once. Time point noted: neoterminal ileum biopsy at postoperative endoscopy, about 6 months after surgery. TCRdb's copy holds only in-frame clones and misses some; the assay was immunoSEQ multiplex PCR. The sample records roughly 5,700 clones, 78% being singletons. The CDR3 sequence is 17 residues long. Trimming left V 0 bases short and J 0 bases short, with 15 bases between. Germline V gives CDR1 LNHNV, CDR2 YYDKDF (reference sequence). Sequenced sample: ileal tissue. The TCR originated in an adult with Crohn's disease. This rearrangement joins TRBV15 to TRBJ2-7; D possibly uses TRBD1 or TRBD2 (5 bases each). Here the CDR3 DNA reads TGTGCCACCAGCAGAGATCATCCGGGGCGTCACTCCTACGAGCAGTACTTC. This codes for CATSRDHPGRHSYEQYF.